Sequencing of this T cell receptor (beta chain) was carried out in a study of blood T cell repertoires in COVID-19. The overall study: Specimens from acute and convalescent COVID-19 originated in the United States, Italy and Spain.

The CDR3 length is 11 residues. CDR1 is SNHLY and CDR2 is FYNNEI in the germline V gene. V was cut by 2 bases and J by 7 bases, with 5 bases left in between. Only in-frame clones appear in the TCRdb table, and some are missing; sequencing was by immunoSEQ multiplex PCR. The repertoire has over 300,000 clones, roughly 90% of them found once; the top ten carry around 7%. The sample comprised peripheral blood. The receptor was isolated from a man aged 18 to 29 with active or convalescent COVID-19. V usage is TRBV2 and J usage is TRBJ1-1; no definite D call. CDR3 nucleotides: TGTGCCAGCAGTGAATACAGTGAAGCTTTCTTT. Encoded protein: CASSEYSEAFF.